Presented here are 27 T cell receptor beta chains from one specimen sequenced in a study of blood T cell repertoires in COVID-19. The assay was immunoSEQ multiplex PCR, and TCRdb's table has in-frame clones only and misses some. In the table there are about 250,000 clones, 84% of which are singletons. Sequencing was performed on PBMCs or T cells enriched from blood (not recorded which). Receptors originate from a man aged 45-60 years who had recovered from COVID-19.

V and J are TRBV14 and TRBJ2-1; D not resolved. V was pared by 2 bases and J by 6 bases, with 17 bases between. CDR1 SGHDN and CDR2 FVKESK come from the germline V gene. CDR3 length: 16 amino acids. CDR3 coding DNA: TGTGCCAGCAGCCAAATCCACACCGGAGTTGCCAATGAGCAGTTCTTC. It codes for CASSQIHTGVANEQFF. Based on the CDR3 plus reference TRBV14 and TRBJ2-1, the full variable domain is EAGVTQFPSHSVIEKGQTVTLRCDPISGHDNLYWYRRVMGKEIKFLLHFVKESKQDESGMPNNRFLAERTGGTYSTLKVQPAELEDSGVYFCASSQIHTGVANEQFFGPGTRLTVL.

This chain joins TRBV5-1 and TRBJ1-6; no reliable D call. Trimming took 1 base from V and 3 from J, leaving 8 bases between them. Germline assignment: CDR1 SGHRS and CDR2 YFSETQ. The CDR3 totals 15 residues. The CDR3: CASSLSQNYNSPLHF. CDR3 sequence (DNA): TGCGCCAGCAGCTTGAGTCAGAACTATAATTCACCCCTCCACTTT.

The chain employs TRBV19 and TRBJ2-7; 12 bases match TRBD2. The CDR3 has 15 residues. Looked up from germline, CDR1 is LNHDA and CDR2 is SQIVND (reference sequence). The J segment lost 6 bases and the V segment lost 2 bases, leaving 5 bases of the junction unmatched. The CDR3 nucleotides read TGTGCCAGTAGTATACCCCGGACTAGCGGGGTCGAGCAGTACTTC. Encoded protein: CASSIPRTSGVEQYF. The whole variable domain, filled in from reference TRBV19 and TRBJ2-7, reads DGGITQSPKYLFRKEGQNVTLSCEQNLNHDAMYWYRQDPGQGLRLIYYSQIVNDFQKGDIAEGYSVSREKKESFPLTVTSAQKNPTAFYLCASSIPRTSGVEQYFGPGTRLTVT.

The chain couples TRBV4-1 to TRBJ2-1; 8 bases line up with TRBD2. Unmatched junction bases numbered 10, after V lost 0 bases and J lost 9 bases. The CDR3 sequence is 16 residues long. Germline V lookup: CDR1 MGHRA, CDR2 YSYEKL. CDR3 in DNA: TGCGCCAGCAGCCAAGATTCGTTAGCGGGACTTCCTGAGCAGTTCTTC. This sequence encodes CASSQDSLAGLPEQFF.

The chain recombines TRBV5-1 with TRBJ1-1, with TRBD1 as a possible D gene (6 bases). V lost 5 bases and J 1 base, leaving 12 bases between the germline ends. The CDR3 consists of 14 residues. The V gene's germline CDR1 is SGHRS and CDR2 YFSETQ. The CDR3 loop is CASRYRDTNTEAFF. The CDR3 coding sequence is TGCGCCAGCAGGTACCGGGACACGAACACTGAAGCTTTCTTT.

The chain links TRBV7-3 to TRBJ2-2; 9 nucleotides align to TRBD1. The CDR3 length is 14 residues. V lost 4 bases and J lost 7; bases outside the gene matches: 4. Germline CDR1 is SGHTA and CDR2 is FQGTGA. CDR3 in DNA: TGTGCCAGCAGCTCGGACAGGGGTCACGGGGAGCTGTTTTTT. As protein: CASSSDRGHGELFF.

The chain uses TRBV5-1 and TRBJ2-7; TRBD1 aligns across 7 bases. Germline V gene sequence: CDR1 SGHRS, CDR2 YFSETQ. V was pared by 1 base and J by 6 bases, with 7 bases of the junction left unmatched. This CDR3 is built from 14 residues. CDR3 bases: TGCGCCAGCAGCTTGTCGGGACAGACTTCCGAGCAGTACTTC. Translated, it gives CASSLSGQTSEQYF.

This chain connects TRBV19 to TRBJ1-2; D gene ambiguous. Trimming stripped 3 bases from V and 2 bases from J, with 10 bases between. The CDR3 loop spans 14 amino acids. Germline CDR1 is LNHDA and CDR2 is SQIVND (reference sequence). The CDR3: CASSIGVLNYGYTF. As DNA, the CDR3 is TGTGCCAGTAGTATTGGAGTTCTCAACTATGGCTACACCTTC. Variable domain in full (rest from reference TRBV19 and TRBJ1-2): DGGITQSPKYLFRKEGQNVTLSCEQNLNHDAMYWYRQDPGQGLRLIYYSQIVNDFQKGDIAEGYSVSREKKESFPLTVTSAQKNPTAFYLCASSIGVLNYGYTFGSGTRLTVV.

J is TRBJ1-2 and V is TRBV4-3, with D possibly being TRBD1 (6 bases). The CDR3 loop spans 13 amino acids. The germline CDR1 and CDR2 sequences are LGHNA and YSLEER. V dropped 1 base and J dropped 8 bases, with 11 bases sitting between them. Here the CDR3 reads CASSQGPRGGYTF. CDR3 nucleotide sequence: TGCGCCAGCAGCCAAGGTCCCAGGGGAGGCTACACCTTC.

The chain uses TRBV11-3 and TRBJ2-7; D gene unclear. V was clipped by 7 bases and J by 5 bases, with 18 bases between them. Germline V gene data show CDR1 as SGHNT and CDR2 as YENEEA. The length of the CDR3 is 14 residues. The CDR3 here is CASTSRRVGNEQYF. CDR3 DNA: TGTGCCAGCACCTCGCGCCGGGTAGGCAACGAGCAGTACTTC.

This clone was counted a single time. This rearrangement joins TRBV4-1 to TRBJ2-5; D ambiguous. CDR1 and CDR2 from the germline V gene are MGHRA and YSYEKL. V lost 0 bases and J 4 bases, leaving 12 bases between the germline ends. This CDR3 contains 15 residues. In nucleotides, the CDR3 is TGCGCCAGCAGCCAAGATCGAACAGTCCCAGAGACCCAGTACTTC. This gives the protein CASSQDRTVPETQYF.

The CDR3 DNA is TGTGCCAGCAGTGGGACTGAAACCTATGGCTACACCTTC. Amino acids: CASSGTETYGYTF. The rearrangement links TRBV12-3 or TRBV12-4 to TRBJ1-2; D perhaps matches TRBD1 (5 bases). Trimming removed 5 bases at V and 4 bases at J, with 11 bases between. This CDR3 has 13 amino acids.

The rearrangement links TRBV18 to TRBJ1-1; perhaps TRBD1 as D (6 bases). The CDR3 has 19 residues. The ends were cut back, 2 bases at V and 4 bases at J, with 26 bases in the middle. Germline assignment: CDR1 KGHSH and CDR2 LQKENI. The DNA of the CDR3 is TGTGCCAGCTCACCATTGAAACACAGGGCTAGCGGTGGGGCCACTGAAGCTTTCTTT. Residues: CASSPLKHRASGGATEAFF. Looking up the rest from reference TRBV18 and TRBJ1-1 gives the full variable domain: NAGVMQNPRHLVRRRGQEARLRCSPMKGHSHVYWYRQLPEEGLKFMVYLQKENIIDESGMPKERFSAEFPKEGPSILRIQQVVRGDSAAYFCASSPLKHRASGGATEAFFGQGTRLTVV.

The chain combines TRBV30 with TRBJ2-2, with 14 bases aligning to TRBD2. The CDR3 sequence is 17 residues long. CDR1 is GTSNPN, CDR2 SVGIG, per germline (reference sequence). V lost 2 bases and J lost 6; bases outside the gene matches: 8. For the CDR3, the DNA is TGTGCCTGGAGTTCGGGACTAGCGGGGGAGGTCGCCGGGGAGCTGTTTTTT. It translates to CAWSSGLAGEVAGELFF.

The chain joins TRBV19 to TRBJ1-6; TRBD1 agrees at 10 bases. Germline lookup yields CDR1 LNHDA and CDR2 SQIVND (reference sequence). V lost 5 bases to trimming and J lost 13 bases; unmatched junction nucleotides: 8. CDR3 length: 14 residues. This CDR3 reads CASSADRGLGPLHF. In nucleotides, the CDR3 is TGTGCCAGTAGTGCAGACAGGGGGCTAGGGCCCCTCCACTTT.

Only a few counts were recorded for this clone. This chain connects TRBV29-1 to TRBJ2-7, with 11 bases matching TRBD2. The CDR3 is 13 amino acids. Germline V CDR1 and CDR2: SQVTM, ANQGSEA. Trimming at V came to 3 bases and at J to 3 bases, leaving 1 base not matched to a gene. In DNA, the CDR3 is TGCAGCGTTGACCTAGCGGGAGGCTACGAGCAGTACTTC. Its protein is CSVDLAGGYEQYF.

The chain employs TRBV5-1 and TRBJ1-2; TRBD1 agrees at 9 bases. The length of the CDR3 is 14 residues. V was clipped by 1 base and J by 8 bases; unmatched bases: 6. Germline loops: CDR1 SGHRS, CDR2 YFSETQ. The CDR3: CASSLKGQGEGYTF. The CDR3 bases are TGCGCCAGCAGCTTGAAGGGACAGGGTGAGGGCTACACCTTC. The entire variable domain, with the rest obtained from reference TRBV5-1 and TRBJ1-2, is as follows: KAGVTQTPRYLIKTRGQQVTLSCSPISGHRSVSWYQQTPGQGLQFLFEYFSETQRNKGNFPGRFSGRQFSNSRSEMNVSTLELGDSALYLCASSLKGQGEGYTFGSGTRLTVV.

The V and J genes are TRBV9 and TRBJ1-5; D is ambiguous. The CDR3 is 17 amino acids. Between the trimmed V and J ends, which lost 4 bases and 0 bases, there was a span of 17 bases. Germline values: CDR1 SGDLS, CDR2 YYNGEE. The CDR3 region is CASSPIPQSYSNQPQHF. CDR3 nucleotides: TGTGCCAGCAGCCCGATCCCACAGTCTTATAGCAATCAGCCCCAGCATTTT. The full variable domain, in which reference TRBV9 and TRBJ1-5 provide the parts outside the CDR3, is DSGVTQTPKHLITATGQRVTLRCSPRSGDLSVYWYQQSLDQGLQFLIQYYNGEERAKGNILERFSAQQFPDLHSELNLSSLELGDSALYFCASSPIPQSYSNQPQHFGDGTRLSIL.

This rearrangement joins TRBV6-5 to TRBJ1-4; D unclear. CDR1 is MNHEY, CDR2 SVGAGI, per germline. CDR3 length equals 15 residues. Trimming pared 0 bases from V and 8 bases from J, leaving 13 bases between. The CDR3 spells CASSYSSGSGEKLFF. CDR3 bases: TGTGCCAGCAGTTACTCATCGGGGTCTGGCGAAAAACTGTTTTTT.

The chain recombines TRBV7-9 with TRBJ2-7; 7 bases agree with TRBD1. The CDR3 length is 15 residues. V trimming: 4 bases; J trimming: 0 bases; junction bases outside the gene matches: 6. Germline V gene data show CDR1 as SEHNR and CDR2 as FQNEAQ (reference sequence). Written as DNA, the CDR3 is TGTGCCAGCAGCTCCATAGGGGGCAGCTCCTACGAGCAGTACTTC. It translates to CASSSIGGSSYEQYF.

This chain's CDR3 is CASSYSAGEQYF. CDR3 nucleotide sequence: TGTGCCAGCAGTTACTCCGCCGGCGAGCAGTACTTC. The chain combines TRBV6-2 or TRBV6-3 with TRBJ2-7; D is ambiguous. The V end lost 0 bases, the J end lost 6 bases, and 6 bases lay between the germline ends. The CDR3 is 12 amino acids. Germline V CDR1 and CDR2: MNHEY, SVGEGT.

This clone was observed once. The chain combines TRBV28 with TRBJ2-1; D might be TRBD2 (5 bases). Deletions cut 8 bases from V and 0 bases from J, with 11 bases between. Germline V CDR1 and CDR2: MDHEN, SYDVKM. There are 14 residues in the CDR3. The CDR3 reads CASLASSSYNEQFF. The CDR3 DNA follows: TGTGCCAGCTTAGCGTCGAGCTCCTACAATGAGCAGTTCTTC.

In this sample, this clone turned up once. The V and J genes are TRBV11-2 and TRBJ1-4; 8 bases are a match to TRBD1. From germline, CDR1 is SGHAT and CDR2 FQNNGV. The CDR3 consists of 15 residues. J lost 11 bases, V lost 1 base, and 9 bases had no gene match. The CDR3 nucleotides are TGTGCCAGCAGCTTAGTGTCGACAGGGGCGATGAAACTGTTTTTT. This gives the protein CASSLVSTGAMKLFF.

CDR3 in DNA: TGTGCCAGCAGCAATAAACAGGGAGAGACCCAGTACTTC. Protein: CASSNKQGETQYF. The rearrangement links TRBV21-1 to TRBJ2-5; TRBD1, as called in the table, went unchecked against the DNA. TRBV21-1 is described as a pseudogene. CDR3 length: 13 amino acids.

This clone appeared a few times. The junction does not match germline at one end; this may be a read error. The chain is built from TRBV5-1 and TRBJ1-1; D is unclear. The CDR3 loop spans 13 amino acids. Germline CDR1 SGHRS, CDR2 YFSETQ. Here the CDR3 DNA reads TGCGCCAGCAGCTTGTCAGGTTACACCGAAGCTTTCTTT. This sequence encodes CASSLSGYTEAFF.

This clone has a handful of counts. V gene TRBV5-1 combines with J gene TRBJ1-3, with 10 nucleotides matching TRBD1. The trim removed 5 bases at V and 9 bases at J, leaving 11 bases unmatched. The germline CDR1 and CDR2 sequences are SGHRS and YFSETQ. The CDR3 covers 15 residues. CDR3 protein: CASSLTGTGVRTIYF. The CDR3 DNA reads TGCGCCAGCAGTTTGACCGGGACAGGGGTCCGCACCATATATTTT.

This clone has a single count. The genes are TRBV28 and TRBJ1-3, with D possibly TRBD1 on 5 matching bases. Trimming shortened V by 8 bases and J by 6 bases, and 11 bases separated the two germline ends. Germline assignment: CDR1 MDHEN and CDR2 SYDVKM. This CDR3 contains 12 residues. CDR3 DNA: TGTGCCAGCGTCGGCGGGGCAAACACCATATATTTT. Its translation: CASVGGANTIYF.